The 2 T cell receptor beta chains below were found in one sample sequenced in a study of T cells in Graves' hyperthyroidism and ophthalmopathy. What was amplified from RNA transcripts were TCR beta CDR3 regions. The study used the HTBI primer set for a first-round RT-PCR of the TCR CDR3. Via MiXCR, TCRdb re-called the multiplex PCR reads, giving one row per CDR3 protein. The sample includes 480,000 or so distinct CDR3 sequences, approximately 15% seen only once; the top ten take about a sixth. The specimen was blood. The receptors come from a woman aged 18-29 years with Graves' hyperthyroidism.

V and J are TRBV5-4 and TRBJ2-2, with D hard to call. The CDR3 runs 17 residues. V dropped 0 bases and J dropped 2 bases, with 14 bases sitting between them. Germline V gene data show CDR1 as SGHNT and CDR2 as YYREEE (reference sequence). In DNA, the CDR3 is TGTGCCAGCAGCTTGGTCCCAAAGAAAAAAAACACCGGGGAGCTGTTTTTT. This codes for CASSLVPKKKNTGELFF.

This clonotype was seen only a few times. The rearrangement uses TRBV12-3 or TRBV12-4 and TRBJ2-1; D gene ambiguous. The V end was cut by 6 bases, the J end by 9 bases, with 12 bases between. This CDR3 is 12 amino acids long. CDR3 sequence: CASSFTTIEQFF. The CDR3 DNA follows: TGTGCCAGCAGCTTCACTACGATTGAGCAGTTCTTC.